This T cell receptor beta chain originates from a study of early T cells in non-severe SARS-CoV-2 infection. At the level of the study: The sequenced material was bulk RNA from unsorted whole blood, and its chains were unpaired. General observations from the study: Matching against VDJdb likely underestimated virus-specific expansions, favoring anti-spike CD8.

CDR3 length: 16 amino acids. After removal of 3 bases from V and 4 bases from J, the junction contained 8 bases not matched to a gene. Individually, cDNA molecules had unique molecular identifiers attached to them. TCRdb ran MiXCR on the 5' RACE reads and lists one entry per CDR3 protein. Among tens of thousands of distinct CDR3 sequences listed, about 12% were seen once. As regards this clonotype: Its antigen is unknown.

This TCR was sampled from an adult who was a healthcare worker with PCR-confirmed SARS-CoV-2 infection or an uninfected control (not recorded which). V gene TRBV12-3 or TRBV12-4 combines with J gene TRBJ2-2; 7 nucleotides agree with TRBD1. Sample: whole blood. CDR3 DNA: TGTGCCAGCAGTTTGGGCCAGGGGGTCGTCACCGGGGAGCTGTTTTTT. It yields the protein CASSLGQGVVTGELFF.